This T cell receptor (beta chain) was found in a study of tumor-infiltrating lymphocytes in localized non-small cell lung cancer. The wider study: Each patient gave resected tumor and non-adjacent uninvolved lung tissue. Regarding the study as a whole: Compared with uninvolved lung, tumors showed higher T cell infiltration by TCRbeta sequencing. No T-cell fraction difference was seen between IM1 and IM2 tumors. Not all patients were TCR sequenced, owing to tissue quantity.

A remark on this clone: What it binds is unknown.

Clones were read by immunoSEQ multiplex PCR, and TCRdb kept only the in-frame ones, dropping some. The sample contains about 10,000 clones, over 45% of which appear only once. V was shortened by 4 bases and J by 6 bases, with 12 bases between the two germline ends. This CDR3 is 13 amino acids long. The germline V gene has CDR1 LGHNA and CDR2 YSLEER. What was sequenced was uninvolved lung tissue not adjacent to the tumor. The receptor comes from a human donor with non-small cell lung cancer. The chain links TRBV4-3 to TRBJ1-1; D unresolved. CDR3 sequence reads: CASSPRPDAEAFF. DNA for the CDR3: TGCGCCAGCAGCCCCCGGCCGGACGCTGAAGCTTTCTTT.